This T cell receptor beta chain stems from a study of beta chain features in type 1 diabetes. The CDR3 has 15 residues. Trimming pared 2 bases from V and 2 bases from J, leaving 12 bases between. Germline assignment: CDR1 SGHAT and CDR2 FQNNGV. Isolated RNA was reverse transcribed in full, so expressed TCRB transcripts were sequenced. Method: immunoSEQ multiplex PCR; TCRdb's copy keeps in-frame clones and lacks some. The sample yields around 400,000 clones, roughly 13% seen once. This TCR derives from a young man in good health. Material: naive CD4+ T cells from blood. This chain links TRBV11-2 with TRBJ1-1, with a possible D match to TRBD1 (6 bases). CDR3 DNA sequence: TGTGCCAGCAGCTTACCCTTAGGGGGTAACACTGAAGCTTTCTTT. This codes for CASSLPLGGNTEAFF.